This T cell receptor (beta chain) was identified during a study of OX40 agonist ivuxolimab in advanced cancers. This clone was found once. Its antigen is currently unknown. The sample holds other DNA sequences that translate to the same CDR3. Here immunoSEQ multiplex PCR was the method, and the copy in TCRdb shows in-frame clones only, minus some. The table shows about 30,000 clones, with about nine tenths occurring only once. This CDR3 contains 14 residues. Germline assignment: CDR1 SQVTM and CDR2 ANQGSEA. V dropped 5 bases and J dropped 0 bases, with 10 bases sitting between them. Points from the study as a whole: More expanded clones were seen, on average, in CD8+ T cells than in CD4+.

The chain combines TRBV29-1 with TRBJ1-4; no firm D call. The receptor comes from an adult with an advanced solid tumor such as melanoma, head and neck, liver or kidney cancer. The sample here was CD4+ or CD8+ T cells sorted from blood, taken in a trial of the OX40 agonist ivuxolimab. The CDR3 region is CSVHDPSTNEKLFF. The CDR3 nucleotides are TGCAGCGTTCACGACCCGTCAACTAATGAAAAACTGTTTTTT.